The 24 T cell receptor beta chains presented below share a single source sample, sequenced in a study of response to subunit inactivated influenza vaccine. MiXCR, run by TCRdb on the RT-PCR reads, gives a single entry per CDR3 protein. Among hundreds of thousands of distinct CDR3 sequences listed, just over 20% were seen once. The source material was PBMCs from blood, sampled approximately 20 months after vaccination. These receptor sequences come from a man aged 45-69 years who received an inactivated influenza vaccine.

The V gene is TRBV7-9, the J gene TRBJ1-2, with 8 bases identical to TRBD1. Trimming took 1 base from V and 8 from J; bases not matched to a gene: 15. Germline CDR1 reads SEHNR; CDR2 reads FQNEAQ (reference sequence). The CDR3 runs to 17 residues. As DNA, the CDR3 is TGTGCCAGCAGCTTAGACAGGGGGAGGCGACTGGAGCGCGGCTACACCTTC. Its translation is CASSLDRGRRLERGYTF.

The CDR3 coding sequence is TGCAGTGCTAGAGGGGGAAATTCGAACACTGAAGCTTTCTTT. It is translated as CSARGGNSNTEAFF. The chain joins TRBV20-1 to TRBJ1-1; D ambiguous. This CDR3 has 14 residues. V was trimmed by 1 base and J by 1 base, leaving 10 bases between them. Germline V CDR1 and CDR2: DFQATT, SNEGSKA (reference sequence).

The rearrangement uses TRBV20-1 and TRBJ2-1, with TRBD2 matching 7 bases. Germline lookup yields CDR1 DFQATT and CDR2 SNEGSKA (reference sequence). The V segment lost 3 bases and the J segment 2 bases; nucleotides outside the gene matches: 7. The CDR3 extends over 15 amino acids. The CDR3 here is CSASSEAGAYNEQFF. CDR3 bases: TGCAGTGCTAGTTCCGAGGCGGGAGCCTACAATGAGCAGTTCTTC.

The V call is TRBV30, the J call TRBJ2-3; no clear D gene. This CDR3 region has 12 residues. CDR1 and CDR2 from the germline V gene are GTSNPN and SVGIG (reference sequence). V was pared by 2 bases and J by 6 bases, with 9 bases between. CDR3 sequence reads: CAWSLSWDTQYF. The CDR3 nucleotides read TGTGCCTGGAGTCTCTCTTGGGATACGCAGTATTTT.

The rearrangement links TRBV15 to TRBJ2-5; TRBD2 agrees at 10 bases. The CDR3 totals 15 residues. V shed 2 bases, J shed 2 bases, and the junction held 2 bases outside the gene matches. Per germline, CDR1 LNHNV and CDR2 YYDKDF (reference sequence). CDR3 in amino acids: CATSRLAGGQETQYF. The CDR3 nucleotides read TGTGCCACCAGCAGATTAGCGGGGGGTCAAGAGACCCAGTACTTC. The whole variable domain, filled in from reference TRBV15 and TRBJ2-5, reads DAMVIQNPRYQVTQFGKPVTLSCSQTLNHNVMYWYQQKSSQAPKLLFHYYDKDFNNEADTPDNFQSRRPNTSFCFLDIRSPGLGDTAMYLCATSRLAGGQETQYFGPGTRLLVL.

This clonotype was observed at least ten times. V usage is TRBV29-1 and J usage is TRBJ1-4, with D hard to call. Trimming took 2 bases from V and 8 from J, leaving 9 bases between them. The CDR3 runs 12 residues. Germline V gives CDR1 SQVTM, CDR2 ANQGSEA. CDR3 residues: CSVETSGEKLFF. The CDR3 region has the DNA TGCAGCGTTGAAACGAGCGGAGAAAAACTGTTTTTT.

This clonotype was counted ten times or more. This chain uses TRBV7-2 with TRBJ1-5; D is unresolved. Between the trimmed V and J ends, which lost 5 bases and 7 bases, there was a span of 12 bases. The CDR3 sequence is 13 residues long. Per the germline V gene, CDR1 is SGHTA and CDR2 is FQGNSA. In DNA form, the CDR3 reads TGTGCCAGCAGCCTATATCCGGGACAGCCCCAGCATTTT. Protein: CASSLYPGQPQHF. Supplemented by reference TRBV7-2 and TRBJ1-5, the full variable domain reads GAGVSQSPSNKVTEKGKDVELRCDPISGHTALYWYRQSLGQGLEFLIYFQGNSAPDKSGLPSDRFSAERTGGSVSTLTIQRTQQEDSAVYLCASSLYPGQPQHFGDGTRLSIL.

The rearrangement uses TRBV7-9 and TRBJ1-1; the match to TRBD1 covers 9 bases. The CDR3 has 15 amino acids. Trimming removed 5 bases from V and 0 bases from J; junction bases left unmatched: 4. Germline V lookup: CDR1 SEHNR, CDR2 FQNEAQ (reference sequence). The CDR3 region has the DNA TGTGCCAGCAGCCCACAGGGGGCTTTGAACACTGAAGCTTTCTTT. Translation: CASSPQGALNTEAFF.

V is TRBV2 and J is TRBJ2-7, with TRBD1 matching 8 bases. The trim removed 4 bases at V and 2 bases at J, leaving 1 base unmatched. The CDR3 has 13 amino acids. Germline V CDR1 and CDR2: SNHLY, FYNNEI. The CDR3 is CASSGQGPYEQYF. As DNA, the CDR3 is TGTGCCAGCAGTGGACAGGGGCCCTACGAGCAGTACTTC.

This clonotype has just a few counts. The chain recombines TRBV11-2 with TRBJ2-5, with 9 positions matching TRBD2. CDR1 is SGHAT, CDR2 FQNNGV, per germline. The CDR3 sequence is 13 residues long. V shed 4 bases and J 4 bases; nucleotides not matched to a gene: 1. CDR3 sequence: CASSSSGVETQYF. In DNA, the CDR3 is TGTGCCAGCAGCTCTAGCGGGGTAGAGACCCAGTACTTC.

This clonotype has only a few counts. The V call is TRBV12-3 or TRBV12-4, the J call TRBJ2-4, with a weak D call TRBD1 (5 bases). With 5 bases removed from V and 0 bases from J, the gap between germline ends came to 8 bases. CDR3 size: 14 residues. The CDR3 DNA reads as TGTGCCAGCAGTCAGACAGAAGCCAAAAACATTCAGTACTTC. Translating gives CASSQTEAKNIQYF.

V gene TRBV4-3 combines with J gene TRBJ1-1, with 9 bases aligning to TRBD1. With V trimmed by 3 bases and J by 3 bases, 5 bases remained unmatched. Germline lookup yields CDR1 LGHNA and CDR2 YSLEER. The CDR3 runs 15 residues. CDR3 bases: TGCGCCAGCAGCCAGAAAGGGACAGGGCACACTGAAGCTTTCTTT. Translating it yields CASSQKGTGHTEAFF.

Concerning this clonotype itself: No conserved phenylalanine or tryptophan is present at the end of the CDR3, so a read error is the likely explanation. The genes are TRBV29-1 and TRBJ2-3, with TRBD1 identical over 11 bases. The CDR3 spans 15 residues. Losses at the gene ends were 6 bases for V and 3 bases for J; bases not matched to a gene: 8. Germline assignment: CDR1 SQVTM and CDR2 ANQGSEA. The CDR3 coding sequence is TGCAGCGTGGTGGGACAGGGGGTCTGGACAGATACGCAGTATCTC. Amino acids: CSVVGQGVWTDTQYL.

The chain recombines TRBV18 with TRBJ1-1; a weak D match, TRBD1 (6 bases). The CDR3 covers 16 residues. Per the germline V gene, CDR1 is KGHSH and CDR2 is LQKENI. V was shortened by 6 bases and J by 0 bases, with 17 bases between the two germline ends. CDR3 nucleotide sequence: TGTGCCAGCTCCCCGCCAGGGGTGGGCATGAACACTGAAGCTTTCTTT. Its translation is CASSPPGVGMNTEAFF.

This clonotype was seen a few times. The J gene is TRBJ2-1, the V gene TRBV20-1; D is undetermined. Germline CDR1 and CDR2: DFQATT and SNEGSKA (reference sequence). The CDR3 sequence is 12 residues long. With 6 bases removed from V and 10 bases from J, the gap between germline ends came to 16 bases. CDR3 sequence: CSAVVTVLEQFF. The DNA of the CDR3 is TGCAGTGCCGTGGTTACCGTCCTGGAGCAGTTCTTC.

This clonotype came up many times. One junction end does not reproduce the germline sequence, and a read error may be involved. This chain uses TRBV12-3 or TRBV12-4 with TRBJ1-2; possible D gene TRBD1, 6 bases. CDR3 length equals 14 residues. CDR3 amino acids: CASSLGGGNYGYTF. DNA of the CDR3: TGTGCCAGCAGCTTAGGGGGAGGAAACTATGGCTACACCTTC.

This clonotype was recorded a few times. This sequence joins TRBV5-1 and TRBJ1-1; TRBD1 might be the D (6 bases). The V gene's germline CDR1 is SGHRS and CDR2 YFSETQ. CDR3 length: 14 residues. Between the trimmed V and J ends, which lost 3 bases and 1 base, there was a span of 10 bases. For the CDR3, the DNA is TGCGCCAGCAGCTCCCGGGACAAGAACACTGAAGCTTTCTTT. Protein: CASSSRDKNTEAFF.

The V call is TRBV7-2, the J call TRBJ2-7; TRBD2 might be the D (5 bases). This CDR3 is 15 amino acids long. Per germline, CDR1 SGHTA and CDR2 FQGNSA. V lost 3 bases to trimming and J lost 0 bases, with 12 bases between them. The CDR3 DNA follows: TGTGCCAGCAGCTTGAGTTTAGGAGGCTCCTACGAGCAGTACTTC. This sequence encodes CASSLSLGGSYEQYF.

This rearrangement joins TRBV24-1 to TRBJ2-1; possible D gene TRBD1, 7 bases. The ends were cut back, 4 bases at V and 3 bases at J, with 9 bases in the middle. The CDR3 totals 14 residues. Germline V gene lookup returns CDR1 KGHDR and CDR2 SFDVKD. The CDR3 region has the DNA TGTGCCACCAGTGAGCAGGGGGGCTACAATGAGCAGTTCTTC. Translation: CATSEQGGYNEQFF.

The table lists this clonotype with many counts. The chain uses TRBV4-1 and TRBJ2-2, with TRBD1 matching 7 bases. The CDR3 consists of 16 residues. J gave up 3 bases and V 4 bases, and 8 bases lay outside the gene matches. Germline CDR1 is MGHRA and CDR2 is YSYEKL. The CDR3 coding sequence is TGCGCCAGCAGCCGACGACAGGGATGGGACACCGGGGAGCTGTTTTTT. Its protein is CASSRRQGWDTGELFF.

There are a few counts of this clonotype. This sequence joins TRBV14 and TRBJ2-2, with D possibly TRBD2 on 6 matching bases. The V and J ends lost 5 bases and 6 bases respectively, with 13 bases between them. This CDR3 has 14 residues. Germline V lookup: CDR1 SGHDN, CDR2 FVKESK. CDR3 amino acids: CASSALGGAGELFF. The DNA of the CDR3 is TGTGCCAGCAGCGCCCTCGGGGGAGCCGGGGAGCTGTTTTTT.

J is TRBJ2-7 and V is TRBV20-1; TRBD1 is a possible D gene (5 bases). Germline V gene sequence: CDR1 DFQATT, CDR2 SNEGSKA (reference sequence). The CDR3 consists of 13 residues. The ends were cut back, 0 bases at V and 2 bases at J, with 8 bases in the middle. In nucleotides, the CDR3 is TGCAGTGCTAGAGAGGACAAGACCTACGAGCAGTACTTC. It specifies CSAREDKTYEQYF.

This clonotype has a handful of counts. This chain connects TRBV29-1 to TRBJ2-3, with 8 nucleotides matching TRBD2. V shed 0 bases and J 2 bases; nucleotides not matched to a gene: 10. This CDR3 spans 17 amino acids. Germline V gene sequence: CDR1 SQVTM, CDR2 ANQGSEA. CDR3 sequence (DNA): TGCAGCGTTGAAGATCCGGGGGGGAGGTGGCCCACAGATACGCAGTATTTT. Its translation is CSVEDPGGRWPTDTQYF.

This clonotype was counted only a few times. This sequence joins TRBV4-2 and TRBJ1-1; weak D call: TRBD1 (5 bases). The CDR3 totals 18 residues. The germline V gene encodes CDR1 LGHNA and CDR2 YNFKEQ. The V end was cut by 1 base, the J end by 0 bases, with 18 bases between. CDR3 amino acids: CASSQVQSRGSMNTEAFF. In DNA, the CDR3 is TGTGCCAGCAGCCAAGTTCAATCTCGGGGGAGTATGAACACTGAAGCTTTCTTT.